These T cell receptor beta chains were read from a single sample in a study of T cell responses to AZD1222 COVID-19 vaccine. The assay was immunoSEQ multiplex PCR, and TCRdb's table has in-frame clones only and misses some. This repertoire shows 95,000 to 100,000 clones, more than 85% found once; its top ten account for 16%. The sample was peripheral blood, taken on day 0 of AZD1222 vaccination. Receptors originate from an adult in good health. Each CDR3 is given with its conserved first and last residue. Each record gives: clone size, D gene, J gene, V gene, CDR3 DNA, CDR3 protein. D genes are given only for firm matches. Expanded clones are given a class, and other clones once, few, many or no size at all.

>-|TRBD1|TRBJ2-5|TRBV7-9
TGTGCCAGCAGCTTAGGTAGTGGCACAGGGGGCGAAGAGACCCAGTACTTC
CASSLGSGTGGEETQYF
>-|-|TRBJ2-7|TRBV30
TGTGCCTGGAGTGTAACGCGGATGCGCTACGAGCAGTACTTC
CAWSVTRMRYEQYF
>-|-|TRBJ1-1|TRBV11-2
TGTGCCAGCAGCTTAGCTCTACATACAGATAAACTACATGGAGCTTTCTTT
CASSLALHTDKLHGAFF
>-|-|TRBJ2-7|TRBV10-3
TGTGCCACCTCCTTAGGGACGAACTACGAGCAGTACTTC
CATSLGTNYEQYF
>-|TRBD1|TRBJ1-4|TRBV28
TGTGCCAGCAGTGTCCACATAGGGGGCCCTAATGAAAAACTGTTTTTT
CASSVHIGGPNEKLFF
>-|-|TRBJ2-1|TRBV5-1
TGCGCCAGCAGCTCGGGACTGGCCTACAATGAGCAGTTCTTC
CASSSGLAYNEQFF
>-|-|TRBJ1-2|TRBV9
TGTGCCAGCAGCCCACAGGAGGGGGGATTCTATGGCTACACCTTC
CASSPQEGGFYGYTF
>-|-|TRBJ2-7|TRBV7-2
TGTGCCAGCACCCCCGACCGCGGGTGGGACGAGCAGTACTTC
CASTPDRGWDEQYF
>-|TRBD1|TRBJ2-7|TRBV5-1
TGCGCCAGCAGCTTCTCCGGGACAGACTACTACGAGCAGTACTTC
CASSFSGTDYYEQYF
>few|-|TRBJ2-1|TRBV4-1
TGCGCCAGCAGCCAACCTGGACGGGGCAAGAGCACCTACAATGAGCAGTTCTTC
CASSQPGRGKSTYNEQFF
>-|-|TRBJ2-7|TRBV30
TGTGCCTGGAGTGTATTTCAGGGGGGGGGCTACGAGCAGTACTTC
CAWSVFQGGGYEQYF
>-|-|TRBJ1-1|TRBV5-1
TGCGCCAGCAGCCTGGCAGGGCAGAACACTGAAGCTTTCTTT
CASSLAGQNTEAFF
>-|TRBD2|TRBJ2-1|TRBV10-3
TGTGCCATCAGTGAGGGGAGCGGGAGGAATGACAATGAGCAGTTCTTC
CAISEGSGRNDNEQFF
>-|-|TRBJ1-2|TRBV7-2
TGTGCCAGCAGCGCCGGGACGCCAAACTATGGCTACACCTTC
CASSAGTPNYGYTF
>once|-|TRBJ1-1|TRBV11-2
TGTGCCAGCTCCCCCCATACCATGAACACTGAAGCTTTCTTT
CASSPHTMNTEAFF
>-|-|TRBJ1-6|TRBV27
TGTGCCAGCAGTTTGACAGGACATTCACCCCTCCACTTT
CASSLTGHSPLHF
>-|-|TRBJ2-3|TRBV11-3
TGTGCCAGCAGCTTGCGTGGGAGTGTTACAGATACGCAGTATTTT
CASSLRGSVTDTQYF
>-|-|TRBJ1-1|TRBV28
TGTGCCAGCAGTTTTTGGGCAGATGAAGCTTTCTTT
CASSFWADEAFF
>-|-|TRBJ1-6|TRBV5-5
TGTGCCAGCAGCGGCTTGACTGATGATAATTCACCCCTCCACTTT
CASSGLTDDNSPLHF
>-|-|TRBJ1-2|TRBV19
TGTGCCAGTAGTATAGACGGGGGTCCTATGAGCTATGGCTACACCTTC
CASSIDGGPMSYGYTF
>-|-|TRBJ2-7|TRBV7-9
TGTGCCAGCAGCCCTTGGACGGTCAGCTCCTACGAGCAGTACTTC
CASSPWTVSSYEQYF
>-|-|TRBJ2-3|TRBV5-1
TGCGCCAGCAGCGGGAGGAGCGGCACAGATACGCAGTATTTT
CASSGRSGTDTQYF
>-|-|TRBJ1-1|TRBV6-5
TGTGCCAGCAGCGGGACTTCCCTGGGACTGAAGCTCCCTTTT
CASSGTSLGLKLPF
>-|-|TRBJ1-6|TRBV10-3
TGTGCCATCAAGAAGGCAGGGCTTTCACCCCTCCACTTT
CAIKKAGLSPLHF
>-|-|TRBJ2-7|TRBV7-6
TGTGCCAGCAGCTCTCCTACTAGGGGCGGCCCTGAGCAGTACTTC
CASSSPTRGGPEQYF
>few|-|TRBJ1-6|TRBV5-4
TGTGCCAGCAGCTATGGTGGACAGAGTAATTCACCCCTCCACTTT
CASSYGGQSNSPLHF
>-|-|TRBJ1-3|TRBV19
TGTGCCAGTAGTATTACCACATTAATCGACAGGCAGACGCCCGGAAACACCATATATTTT
CASSITTLIDRQTPGNTIYF
>-|TRBD2|TRBJ2-7|TRBV7-8
TGTGCCAGCAGTTTACCCCCTGAGGCGGGAGAGTCCGACGAGCAGTACTTC
CASSLPPEAGESDEQYF
>many|-|TRBJ2-2|TRBV12-3/TRBV12-4
TGTGCCAGCAGAAAGCAAGACACCGGGGAGCTGTTTTTT
CASRKQDTGELFF
>-|TRBD1|TRBJ1-1|TRBV10-2
TGCGCCAGCAGGGCCGGGACAGGGGTCACGATGGGGGCTGAAGCTTTCTTT
CASRAGTGVTMGAEAFF
>-|-|TRBJ1-1|TRBV9
TGTGCCAGCAGCGTTAAACAGGGAACTGAAGCTTTCTTT
CASSVKQGTEAFF
>once|-|TRBJ1-5|TRBV19
TGTGCCAGTAGTCCTCCCCGGGGGGGCAATCAGCCCCAGCATTTT
CASSPPRGGNQPQHF
>-|-|TRBJ2-7|TRBV28
TGTGCCAGCAGTTTCTCCGGAGAGAGCAAGCAGTACTTC
CASSFSGESKQYF
>many|-|TRBJ2-1|TRBV6-5
TGTGCCAGCAGCGCAGGCGCTGGGGGCAATGAGCAGTTCTTC
CASSAGAGGNEQFF
>-|-|TRBJ1-3|TRBV18
TGTGCCAGCTCGCTCGGCTCTGGAAACACCATATATTTT
CASSLGSGNTIYF
>-|TRBD1|TRBJ1-6|TRBV7-8
TGTGCCAGCAGCGTCCGCACCGGGACAGGGAATTCACCCCTCCACTTT
CASSVRTGTGNSPLHF
>-|-|TRBJ2-1|TRBV7-3
TGTGCCAGCAGCTTATCGGGTTACAATGAGCAGTTCTTC
CASSLSGYNEQFF
>-|-|TRBJ2-5|TRBV23-1
TGCGCCAGCAGTCCGGACTCGGAAGAGACCCAGTACTTC
CASSPDSEETQYF
>-|-|TRBJ2-3|TRBV29-1
TGCAGCGTTGCAGAGTTGGGGACGCAGTATTTT
CSVAELGTQYF
>-|TRBD1|TRBJ2-7|TRBV5-1
TGCGCCAGCACCATCAACCCCGGGACAGGGACCTACGAGCAGTACTTC
CASTINPGTGTYEQYF